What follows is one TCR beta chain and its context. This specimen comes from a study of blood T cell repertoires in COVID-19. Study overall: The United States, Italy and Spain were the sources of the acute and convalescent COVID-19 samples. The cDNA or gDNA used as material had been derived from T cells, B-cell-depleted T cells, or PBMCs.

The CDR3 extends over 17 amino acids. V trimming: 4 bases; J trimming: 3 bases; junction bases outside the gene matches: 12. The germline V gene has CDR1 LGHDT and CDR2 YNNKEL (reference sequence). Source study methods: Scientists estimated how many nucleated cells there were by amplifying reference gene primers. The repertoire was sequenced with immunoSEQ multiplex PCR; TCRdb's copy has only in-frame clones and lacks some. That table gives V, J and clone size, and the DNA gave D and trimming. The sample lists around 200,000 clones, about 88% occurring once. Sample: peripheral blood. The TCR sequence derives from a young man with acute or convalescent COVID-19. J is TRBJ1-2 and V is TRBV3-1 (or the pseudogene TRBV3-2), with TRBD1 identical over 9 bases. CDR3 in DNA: TGTGCCAGCAGCCGACTGGGACAGGGTAGGAGGGACTATGGCTACACCTTC. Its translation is CASSRLGQGRRDYGYTF.